This TCR beta chain was identified during a study of T cell repertoires in cytomegalovirus infection. Overall study: An indication of both CMV infection and matching HLA type came from public TCR beta signatures. Study-level points and caveats: Carriers of CMV and the relevant HLA type were discriminated by public TCR beta frequency. Clonotypes of TCR beta that were HLA-C-restricted and CMV-specific dominated the ex vivo response.

Germline CDR1 LNHDA, CDR2 SQIVND (reference sequence). This CDR3 spans 16 amino acids. With V trimmed by 5 bases and J by 0 bases, 5 bases remained unmatched. In TCRdb, the reads were re-called with MiXCR into one record per CDR3 protein. The sample yields tens of thousands of distinct CDR3 sequences, 4% seen once. At least ten counts were recorded for this clonotype. The antigen is unknown. V usage is TRBV19 and J usage is TRBJ2-1, with TRBD2 matching over 9 bases. This receptor was identified in a human donor in good health (CMV status not recorded). Some clones in this sample may be carry-over from other donors' samples. Sequencing used PBMCs. The CDR3: CASSSLSGSSYNEQFF. The DNA of the CDR3 is TGTGCCAGTAGTTCCCTTAGCGGGAGCTCCTACAATGAGCAGTTCTTC.